The T cell receptor beta chain described here comes from a study of sequential checkpoint blockade in melanoma (dated by TCRdb to between 2018 and 2021). Background for the entire study: Using 1:1 randomization, the trial assigned patients either to first-line nivolumab followed by ipilimumab (arm A) or to ipilimumab followed by nivolumab (arm B). Maintenance nivolumab was given following each of the two trial sequences.

In the paper's terms, the treatment or condition label means: randomized to nivolumab then ipilimumab (arm A) or the reverse (arm B). None of the trial patients had been given prior DNA-damaging chemotherapy. Live CD3+CD8+ cells negative for CD19 and CD56 were sorted from thawed PBMCs on a FACS Aria II flow cytometer. Samples were obtained from patients with melanoma enrolled in CheckMate 064, a randomized, open-label phase II trial of sequential checkpoint blockade. Peripheral blood mononuclear cells were obtained through leukapheresis, purified using Ficoll-Paque, and frozen in human serum containing approximately 9.5% DMSO. Right after sorting, the blood CD3+CD8+ cells were verified to be >95% pure, and DNA extraction followed. The immunoSEQ Assay was used to immunosequence TCRbeta CDR3 regions from genomic DNA. Genomic DNA was amplified by bias-controlled multiplex PCR before high-throughput sequencing. Turning to the authors' computational methods: To quantify the absolute abundance of each unique TCRbeta CDR3 region, the sequences were collapsed and filtered. Clonality, defined as 1 minus Pielou's evenness, was calculated using productive rearrangements only. A previously published method was used to identify clones with significantly greater frequencies in on-treatment samples than in baseline samples. Sourced from immuneACCESS, this table was stored by TCRdb with only in-frame sequences that have V and J called. A share of the clones is absent; for the studies checked, an unresolved V gene accounts for under half, and the remainder has no known explanation. That table is the source of V, J and clone size, and D and trimming were worked out from the DNA. This sample has around 39,000 clones in its table, and almost 85% of those were observed once. Roughly 6% of the sample is taken by the ten largest.

Comments on this clone: What this receptor recognizes is not known. No clone much larger than this one lies a single base away; base qualities are absent.

Paper-wide results and their limitations: Larger, independent patient cohorts are needed to validate the response-prediction model that combines TCR metrics and mutation burden.

The clonotype originates from a human donor with melanoma. The sequences come from CD8+ T cells sorted from blood (inferred from file names), collected from a patient given nivolumab and ipilimumab in sequence.

The sequenced DNA is TGTGCCAGCAGTTTATCAGGCAGCTATGGCTACACCTTC. It specifies CASSLSGSYGYTF. The rearrangement joined TRBV28 to TRBJ1-2, with the D gene call left open. V was cut back by 1 base and J by 4 bases, leaving a gap of 7 bases between them. There are 13 amino acids in the CDR3, from cysteine to phenylalanine inclusive. The retained sequence is limited to the CDR3, 39 bases, with the frame set at the first base. The germline V gene provides CDR1 MDHEN and CDR2 SYDVKM.